Sequencing of this T cell receptor beta chain was carried out in a study of blood T cell repertoires in COVID-19. The V gene's germline CDR1 is SNHLY and CDR2 FYNNEI. Trimming took off 2 bases at V and 1 base at J, with 9 bases between the two ends. CDR3 length: 14 residues. Clones were sequenced by immunoSEQ multiplex PCR, and TCRdb holds only the in-frame ones, with some missing. The sample contains about 62,000 clones, more than 80% of which appear only once. This TCR derives from an elderly woman with acute or convalescent COVID-19. V usage is TRBV2 and J usage is TRBJ2-7; possibly TRBD1 for D (5 bases). Material for sequencing was peripheral blood. The CDR3 region has the DNA TGTGCCAGCAGTGAACAAAGGACATCCTACGAGCAGTACTTC. Its translation is CASSEQRTSYEQYF.